This paragraph reports one TCR beta chain. This sample was taken from a study of blood T cells in healthy people across ages. Whenever a sample was processed, at least 6 million PBMCs were isolated. Germline V lookup: CDR1 SGHTA, CDR2 FQGNSA. CDR3 size: 15 residues. J was trimmed by 2 bases and V by 3 bases; bases with no gene match: 4. A second about 7 to 11 cycle PCR used barcoded and J-beta primers. TCRdb fed the 5' RACE reads into MiXCR, producing one record per CDR3 protein. Of roughly 2 million distinct CDR3 sequences in the sample, about 50% were seen once. Input material: blood. The sequence was collected from a woman in her thirties or forties in good health. V gene TRBV7-2 combines with J gene TRBJ2-7; 10 bases fit TRBD2. The chain's CDR3 is CASSLGTSVTYEQYF. The CDR3 DNA is TGTGCCAGCAGCTTGGGGACTAGCGTTACCTACGAGCAGTACTTC.